The clone carrying this T cell receptor beta chain was seen repeatedly, ten times or more. What it binds is unknown. The authors' processing: To classify distant metastasis in papillary thyroid cancer, a model was built from CDR3 differences across clinicopathological groups. Using MiXCR, TCRdb reanalyzed the PCR reads. These V and J calls originate from TCRdb's pipeline instead of the authors' own analysis. The data hold about 35,000 clones, with roughly 18% observed a single time. This sample stems from a study of metastatic and nonmetastatic thyroid tumors. Study-level findings and limits: Reportedly, malignant thyroid tumors had significantly higher TCR beta diversity than benign nodules, in blood and tumor.

V gave up 2 bases and J gave up 7 bases, with 9 bases separating them. The CDR3 totals 12 residues. Germline CDR1 DFQATT, CDR2 SNEGSKA (reference sequence). Until they underwent thyroid surgery, no patient had received any treatment. The chain has TRBV20-1 and TRBJ2-1; no firm D call. This sequence originates from a female donor with papillary thyroid cancer or a benign thyroid nodule (not recorded which). Some clones in this sample may be carry-over from other donors' samples. Sequencing input: blood. For the CDR3, the DNA is TGCAGTGCTAGATTGGTTGGAAATGAGCAGTTCTTC. Its translation: CSARLVGNEQFF.